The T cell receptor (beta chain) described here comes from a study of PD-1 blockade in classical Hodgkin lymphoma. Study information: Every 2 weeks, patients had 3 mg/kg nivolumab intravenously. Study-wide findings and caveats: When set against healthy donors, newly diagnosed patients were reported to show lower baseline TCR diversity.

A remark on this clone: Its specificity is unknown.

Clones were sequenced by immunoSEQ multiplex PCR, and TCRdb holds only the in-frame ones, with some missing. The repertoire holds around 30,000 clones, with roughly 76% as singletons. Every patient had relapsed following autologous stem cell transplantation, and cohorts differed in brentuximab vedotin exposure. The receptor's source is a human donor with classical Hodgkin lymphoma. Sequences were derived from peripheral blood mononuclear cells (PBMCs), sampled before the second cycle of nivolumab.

The CDR3 DNA reads as TGCGCCACCAAAATCCGACAGGGGTCCTACGAGCAGTACTTC. This gives the protein CATKIRQGSYEQYF. V and J are TRBV10-2 and TRBJ2-7; 8 positions agree with TRBD1. Germline trimming cut 10 bases from V and 1 base from J; bases unmatched to any gene: 9. The germline gives CDR1 WSHSY, CDR2 SAAADI. CDR3 size: 14 residues.